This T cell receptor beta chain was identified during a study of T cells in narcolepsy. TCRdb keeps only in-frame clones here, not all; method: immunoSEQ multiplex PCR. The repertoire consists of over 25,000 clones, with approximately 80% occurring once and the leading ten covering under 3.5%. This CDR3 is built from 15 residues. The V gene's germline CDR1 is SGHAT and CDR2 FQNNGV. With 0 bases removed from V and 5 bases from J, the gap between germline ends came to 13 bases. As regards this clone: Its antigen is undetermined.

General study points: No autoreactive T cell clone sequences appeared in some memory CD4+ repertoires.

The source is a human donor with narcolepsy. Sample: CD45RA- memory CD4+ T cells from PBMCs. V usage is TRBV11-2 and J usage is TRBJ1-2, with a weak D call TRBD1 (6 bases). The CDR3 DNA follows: TGTGCCAGCAGCTTAGATCCCGCCAGGGGTTATGGCTACACCTTC. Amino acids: CASSLDPARGYGYTF.